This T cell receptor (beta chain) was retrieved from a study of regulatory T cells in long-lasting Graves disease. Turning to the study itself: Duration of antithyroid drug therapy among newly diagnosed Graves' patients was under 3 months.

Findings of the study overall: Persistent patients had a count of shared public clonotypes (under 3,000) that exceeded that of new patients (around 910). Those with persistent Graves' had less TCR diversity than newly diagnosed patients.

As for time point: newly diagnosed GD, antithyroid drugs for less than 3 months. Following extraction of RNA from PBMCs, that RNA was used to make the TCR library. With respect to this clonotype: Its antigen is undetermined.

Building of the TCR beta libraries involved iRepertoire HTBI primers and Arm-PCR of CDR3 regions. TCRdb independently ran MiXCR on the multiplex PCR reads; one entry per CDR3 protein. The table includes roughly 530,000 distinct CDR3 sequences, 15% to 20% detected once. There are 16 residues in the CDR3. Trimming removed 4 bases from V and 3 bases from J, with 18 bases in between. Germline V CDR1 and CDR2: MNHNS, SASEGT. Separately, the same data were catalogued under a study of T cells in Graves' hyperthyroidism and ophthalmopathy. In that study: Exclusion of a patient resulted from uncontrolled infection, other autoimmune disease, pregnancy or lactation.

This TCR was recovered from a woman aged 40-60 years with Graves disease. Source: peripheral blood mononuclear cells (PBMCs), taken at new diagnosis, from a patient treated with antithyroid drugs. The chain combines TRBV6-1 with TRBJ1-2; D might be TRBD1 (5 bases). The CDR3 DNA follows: TGTGCCAGCAGTGGAAGAGGTAACAGGAACCACTATGGCTACACCTTC. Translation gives CASSGRGNRNHYGYTF.